This T cell receptor beta chain is from a study of technical replicates of blood from several donors (TCRdb year 2017). Unmatched junction bases come to 4, with V trimmed by 3 bases and J by 2 bases. Looking up the germline V gene (reference sequence) yields CDR1 SEHNR and CDR2 FQNEAQ. From the cysteine through the phenylalanine, the CDR3 covers 15 amino acids. This entry keeps only the CDR3 DNA: 45 bases, framed from base 1. Comments on this clone: Its antigen has not been determined. No much larger clone is present one base from it, and per-base qualities are unavailable.

The library was generated by the immunoSEQ multiplex PCR assay. TCRdb took over this immuneACCESS table, retaining in-frame rearrangements with V and J assigned. Such tables are incomplete; in checked studies, under half of the missing clones stem from an unresolved V gene, and the remainder is unexplained. For this sample the table gives about 76,000 clones, of which approximately 97% were detected only once. Roughly 0.19% of the sample is held by the ten biggest clonotypes. The receptor's source is a human donor in good health. The V gene is TRBV7-9 and the J gene is TRBJ2-5, and 9 bases in between align with TRBD2. The sequencing sample was made of T cells isolated from PBMCs. The bases are TGTGCCAGCAGCTTGCGGGGGGGTGGACAAGAGACCCAGTACTTC. It translates as CASSLRGGGQETQYF.